This T cell receptor beta chain emerged from a study of Ad26.COV2.S vaccination and SARS-CoV-2 variants. Some clones are missing from TCRdb's copy, which holds only in-frame ones; the method was immunoSEQ multiplex PCR. The sample shows 300,000 to 400,000 clones, just over 90% of them seen only once. V lost 2 bases to trimming and J lost 7 bases, with 2 bases between them. CDR1 is ENHRY and CDR2 is SYGVKD in the germline V gene. CDR3 length: 11 residues. The receptor was isolated from a human donor who had recovered from COVID-19. The starting material was peripheral blood, obtained after recovery from COVID-19. V gene TRBV10-3 combines with J gene TRBJ2-2; D remains ambiguous. The CDR3 sequence: CAISEGGELFF. As DNA, the CDR3 is TGTGCCATCAGTGAGGGCGGGGAGCTGTTTTTT.